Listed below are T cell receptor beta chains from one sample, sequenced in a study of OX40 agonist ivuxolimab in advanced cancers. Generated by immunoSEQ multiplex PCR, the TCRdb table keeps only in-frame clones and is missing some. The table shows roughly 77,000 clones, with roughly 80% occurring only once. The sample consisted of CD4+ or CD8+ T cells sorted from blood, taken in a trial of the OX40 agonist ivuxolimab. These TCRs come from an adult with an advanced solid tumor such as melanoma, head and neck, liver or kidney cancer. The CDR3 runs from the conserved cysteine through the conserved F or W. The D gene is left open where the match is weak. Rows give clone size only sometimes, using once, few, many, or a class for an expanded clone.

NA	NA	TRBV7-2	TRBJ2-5	TGTGCCTCCTGCGAGGGGTCGGGAGAGACCCAGTACTTC	CASCEGSGETQYF
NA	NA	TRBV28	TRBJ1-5	TGTGCCAGCAGTTTTGGCACAGGGACGGGGAATCAGCCCCAGCATTTT	CASSFGTGTGNQPQHF
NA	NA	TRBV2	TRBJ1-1	TGTGCCAGCAGTGAAGAAGGAGGAGGGTTAACTGAAGCTTTCTTT	CASSEEGGGLTEAFF
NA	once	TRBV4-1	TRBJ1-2	TGCGCCAGCAGCCGCTTGGCAGGGGATGGCTACACCTTC	CASSRLAGDGYTF
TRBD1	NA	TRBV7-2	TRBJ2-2	TGTGCCAGCAGCCCGCGGACAGGTTCGAACACCGGGGAGCTGTTTTTT	CASSPRTGSNTGELFF
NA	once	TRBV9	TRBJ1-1	TGTGCCAGCAGCGTCACCATTGGCATCGGCACTGAAGCTTTCTTT	CASSVTIGIGTEAFF
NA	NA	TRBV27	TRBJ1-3	TGTGCCAGCGCGGGTTGGGAGGGGAACACCATATATTTT	CASAGWEGNTIYF
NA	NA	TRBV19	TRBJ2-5	TGTGCCAGTAGTATCCGGATCCAAGAGACCCAGTACTTC	CASSIRIQETQYF
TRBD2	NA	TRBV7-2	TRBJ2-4	TGTGCCAGCAGCCTCGAGGCGGGAGGTTTTATCATTCAGTACTTC	CASSLEAGGFIIQYF
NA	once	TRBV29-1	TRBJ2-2	TGCAGCGTCGTCACTAGCTTCGGCGGGGAGCTGTTTTTT	CSVVTSFGGELFF
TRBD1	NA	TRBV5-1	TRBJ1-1	TGCGCCAGCGGGTTCCCGGGACAGGGGGCCCCGGCTTTCTTT	CASGFPGQGAPAFF
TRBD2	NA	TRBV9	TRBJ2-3	TGTGCCAGCAGCGTAGGGGACCGGACTAGCGGGGGGACAGATACGCAGTATTTT	CASSVGDRTSGGTDTQYF
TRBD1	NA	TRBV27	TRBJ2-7	TGTGCCAGCGGGAGGGACAGGGGACTTGGAGAGCAGTACTTC	CASGRDRGLGEQYF
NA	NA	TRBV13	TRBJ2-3	TGTGCCAGCAGCTTCCTTAACACAGATACGCAGTATTTT	CASSFLNTDTQYF
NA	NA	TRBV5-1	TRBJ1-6	TGCGCCAGCAGCTTACAGTGGGGGGATAATTCACCCCTCCACTTT	CASSLQWGDNSPLHF
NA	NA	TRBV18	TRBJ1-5	TGTGCCAGCTCACCGAATGGACAGTTCCAGCATTTT	CASSPNGQFQHF
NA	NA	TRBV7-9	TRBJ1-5	TGTGCCAGCAGCTTAGGGTCTGGTCAGCCCCAGCATTTT	CASSLGSGQPQHF
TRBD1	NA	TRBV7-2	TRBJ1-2	TGTGCCAGCAGCCCAGGGACAGGGCACAGCTATGGCTACACCTTC	CASSPGTGHSYGYTF
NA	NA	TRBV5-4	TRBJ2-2	TGTGCCAGCAGCCGGACAGATAACACCGGGGAGCTGTTTTTT	CASSRTDNTGELFF
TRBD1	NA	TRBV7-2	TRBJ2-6	TGTGCCAGCAGCTCGCCTCCGGGACAGATCTCTGGGGCCAACGTCCTGACTTTC	CASSSPPGQISGANVLTF
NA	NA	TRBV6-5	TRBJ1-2	TGTGCCAGCAGTTACTCCGACAACTATGGCTACACCTTC	CASSYSDNYGYTF
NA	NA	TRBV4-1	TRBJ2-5	TGCGCCAGCAGCCAAGGGAGAAGTGGTGGCCAAGAGACCCAGTACTTC	CASSQGRSGGQETQYF
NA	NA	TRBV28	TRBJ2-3	TGTGCCAGCACGCAGGGGGGAGATACGCAGTATTTT	CASTQGGDTQYF
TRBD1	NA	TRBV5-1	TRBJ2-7	TGCGCCAGCAGCTCGGACAGGCCCGGCACCTACGAGCAGTACTTC	CASSSDRPGTYEQYF
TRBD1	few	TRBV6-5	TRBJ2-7	TGTGCCAGCACCCGAAGACAGGGGTCCGAGCAGTACTTC	CASTRRQGSEQYF
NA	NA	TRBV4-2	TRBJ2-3	TGTGCCAGCAGCCTACAAGGGCCAACGGATACTAGCACAGATACGCAGTATTTT	CASSLQGPTDTSTDTQYF
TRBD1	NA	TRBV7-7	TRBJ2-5	TGTGCTAGCAGCCCCACCCCCGTACAGGGGGAGACCCAGTACTTC	CASSPTPVQGETQYF
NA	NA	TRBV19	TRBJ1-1	TGTGCCAGTAGTGGAGGTATGGGTGAAGCTTTCTTT	CASSGGMGEAFF
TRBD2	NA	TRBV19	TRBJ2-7	TGTGCCAGTAGTATCCTCGCGGGGGGAATATACGAGCAGTACTTC	CASSILAGGIYEQYF
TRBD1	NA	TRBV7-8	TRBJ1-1	TGTGCCAGCAGCTTAGTTGGGGGGACAGGGCGGAACACTGAAGCTTTCTTT	CASSLVGGTGRNTEAFF
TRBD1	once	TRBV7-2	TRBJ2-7	TGTGCCAGCAGCTTAGGGGGGACAGGGGACTACGAGCAGTACTTC	CASSLGGTGDYEQYF
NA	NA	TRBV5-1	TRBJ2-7	TGCGCCAGCAGCTTGGTCTGGGGGCCCTACGAGCAGTACTTC	CASSLVWGPYEQYF
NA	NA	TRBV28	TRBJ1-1	TGTGCCAGCAGTTGGTGGGGATCTTGGGGCACTGAAGCTTTCTTT	CASSWWGSWGTEAFF
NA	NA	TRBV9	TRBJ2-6	TGTGCCAGCAGCTCCGACAGGTCCTCTGGGGCCAACGTCCTGACTTTC	CASSSDRSSGANVLTF
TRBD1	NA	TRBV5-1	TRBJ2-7	TGCGCCAGCAGCTTCAACAGGGGCGCCTACGAGCAGTACTTC	CASSFNRGAYEQYF
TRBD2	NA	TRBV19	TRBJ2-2	TGTGCCAGTACCATAAATTCCGGGACTAGCGGGAGAGTCGCCGGGGAGCTGTTTTTT	CASTINSGTSGRVAGELFF
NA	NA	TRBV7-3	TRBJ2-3	TGTGCCAGCAGCTCCGGGGGGCGGACAGATACGCAGTATTTT	CASSSGGRTDTQYF
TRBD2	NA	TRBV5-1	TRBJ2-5	TGCGCCAGCAGCTTGTATAGCGGGAGAGAGACCCAGTACTTC	CASSLYSGRETQYF
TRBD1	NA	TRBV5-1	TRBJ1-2	TGCGCCAGCAGGGCCGGGACAGGGGCTAACTATGGCTACACCTTC	CASRAGTGANYGYTF
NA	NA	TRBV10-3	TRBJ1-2	TGTGCCATCAGTGAGGCCAGAGACTATGGCTACACCTTC	CAISEARDYGYTF
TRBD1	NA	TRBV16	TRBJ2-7	TGTGCCAGCAGCCAATCAGACTGGGACAGGGACTACTACGAGCAGTACTTC	CASSQSDWDRDYYEQYF
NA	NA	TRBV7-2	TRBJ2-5	TGTGCCAGCAGCCTACCGGGACTCCTGGGAGAGACCCAGTACTTC	CASSLPGLLGETQYF
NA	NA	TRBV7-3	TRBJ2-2	TGTGCCAGCAGCTTAGGGGGCGGAGATGACGGGGAGCTGTTTTTT	CASSLGGGDDGELFF
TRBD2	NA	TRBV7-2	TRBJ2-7	TGTGCCAGCAGGGTAGCGGGCGGGGCCTCCTACGAGCAGTACTTC	CASRVAGGASYEQYF
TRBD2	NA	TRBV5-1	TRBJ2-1	TGCGCCAGCAGTGAGGGACCCCGGTTGATGGCGGGAGGGCTAAACTCCTACAATGAGCAGTTCTTC	CASSEGPRLMAGGLNSYNEQFF
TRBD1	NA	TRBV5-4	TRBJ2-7	TGTGCCAGCAGCGCGGACAGGGGAGTCTACGAGCAGTACTTC	CASSADRGVYEQYF
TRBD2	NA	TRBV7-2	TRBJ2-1	TGTGCCAGCAGCTCTGGACTAGCGGAGAGGGATGAGCAGTTCTTC	CASSSGLAERDEQFF
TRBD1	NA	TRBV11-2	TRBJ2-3	TGTGCCAGCAGCTTGAGTCAGGGGGCAGATACGCAGTATTTT	CASSLSQGADTQYF
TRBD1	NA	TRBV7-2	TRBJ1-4	TGTGCCAGCAGCCCACAGGGGACCAATGAAAAACTGTTTTTT	CASSPQGTNEKLFF
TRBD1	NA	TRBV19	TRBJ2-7	TGTGCCAGTAGTGTCTCCAGGGACAGTCACTACGAGCAGTACTTC	CASSVSRDSHYEQYF
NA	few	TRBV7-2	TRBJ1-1	TGTGCCAGCAGCTTAAGGGGAATGTATGCTGAAGCTTTCTTT	CASSLRGMYAEAFF
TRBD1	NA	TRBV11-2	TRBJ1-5	TGTGCCAGCAGCCCGGGACAGAATCAGCCCCAGCATTTT	CASSPGQNQPQHF
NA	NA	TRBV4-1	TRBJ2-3	TGCGCCAGCAGCACCACCCCGCGGGTACCTTCCACAGATACGCAGTATTTT	CASSTTPRVPSTDTQYF
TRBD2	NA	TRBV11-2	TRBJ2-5	TGTGCCAGCAGCTTTAATCCTAGCGGGGGGGGAATTTCAGAGACCCAGTACTTC	CASSFNPSGGGISETQYF
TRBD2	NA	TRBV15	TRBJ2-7	TGTGCCACCAGCAGAGTAATTAGCAGGACTAGCGGTTACGAGCAGTACTTC	CATSRVISRTSGYEQYF